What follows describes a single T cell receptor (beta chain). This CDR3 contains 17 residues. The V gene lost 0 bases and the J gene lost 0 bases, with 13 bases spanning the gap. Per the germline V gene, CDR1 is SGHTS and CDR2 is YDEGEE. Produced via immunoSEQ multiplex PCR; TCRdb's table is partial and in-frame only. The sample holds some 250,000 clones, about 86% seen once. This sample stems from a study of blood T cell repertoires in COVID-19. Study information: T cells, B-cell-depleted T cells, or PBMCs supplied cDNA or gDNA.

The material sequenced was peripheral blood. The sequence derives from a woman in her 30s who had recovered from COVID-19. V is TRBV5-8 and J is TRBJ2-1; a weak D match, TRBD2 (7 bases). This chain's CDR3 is CASSLGGGHPSYNEQFF. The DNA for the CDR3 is TGTGCCAGCAGCTTGGGCGGGGGCCACCCCTCCTACAATGAGCAGTTCTTC.